The 26 T cell receptor beta chains below come from one sample, sequenced in a study of T cell responses to AZD1222 COVID-19 vaccine. The repertoire was sequenced with immunoSEQ multiplex PCR; TCRdb's copy has only in-frame clones and lacks some. The data show 50,000 or so clones, with more than 75% seen just once and roughly 5.1% held by the top ten. Sequenced here: peripheral blood, sampled 28 days after the second AZD1222 dose. The receptor source for this set is an adult who received the AZD1222 COVID-19 vaccine.

This chain connects TRBV10-1 to TRBJ2-5, with D unclear. The CDR3 extends over 15 amino acids. The V and J ends lost 3 bases and 3 bases respectively, with 14 bases between them. Germline V gives CDR1 WNHNN, CDR2 SYGVQD (reference sequence). CDR3: CASSETPGSEETQYF. For the CDR3, the DNA is TGCGCCAGCAGTGAAACGCCGGGTTCCGAAGAGACCCAGTACTTC.

The chain joins TRBV10-2 to TRBJ1-1; D ambiguous. The V gene's germline CDR1 is WSHSY and CDR2 SAAADI. V was pared by 6 bases and J by 2 bases, with 16 bases between. The CDR3 contains 15 residues. As DNA, the CDR3 is TGCGCCAGCAGCGAAGAGTACAGACTCAACACTGAAGCTTTCTTT. Amino acid sequence: CASSEEYRLNTEAFF.

This clone was seen more than once but under ten times. J is TRBJ1-5 and V is TRBV24-1; D might be TRBD1 (5 bases). The ends were cut back, 3 bases at V and 9 bases at J, with 14 bases in the middle. CDR3 length: 14 residues. Germline V gene lookup returns CDR1 KGHDR and CDR2 SFDVKD. For the CDR3, the DNA is TGTGCCACCAGTGATGGGACCCTTATCAGGCCCCAGCATTTT. This encodes CATSDGTLIRPQHF.

The chain recombines TRBV14 with TRBJ2-5, with D possibly being TRBD1 (5 bases). Trimming pared 4 bases from V and 5 bases from J, leaving 14 bases between. Germline V lookup: CDR1 SGHDN, CDR2 FVKESK. The CDR3 is 14 amino acids. CDR3 DNA sequence: TGTGCCAGCAGCCCCTACGGTGCAGGGGAGACCCAGTACTTC. This encodes CASSPYGAGETQYF.

The chain carries TRBV11-2 and TRBJ2-1, with 9 bases lining up with TRBD1. With 6 bases clipped from V and 8 bases from J, the junction kept 5 bases outside the gene matches. CDR1 and CDR2 (germline): SGHAT, FQNNGV. The CDR3 consists of 13 residues. CDR3 DNA: TGTGCCAGCAGGGGACAGGGTTGGGATGAGCAGTTCTTC. Residues: CASRGQGWDEQFF.

The V gene is TRBV5-1, the J gene TRBJ1-2; 9 bases agree with TRBD1. Germline assignment: CDR1 SGHRS and CDR2 YFSETQ. CDR3 size: 13 residues. V shed 4 bases, J shed 8 bases, and the junction held 6 bases outside the gene matches. The CDR3 region has the DNA TGCGCCAGCAGCGCCGACAGGGGGGAAGGCTACACCTTC. This encodes CASSADRGEGYTF.

This clone has just one count. J is TRBJ1-4 and V is TRBV27; TRBD1 matches 8 bases. The CDR3 consists of 13 residues. Germline CDR1 reads MNHEY; CDR2 reads SMNVEV (reference sequence). V was clipped by 5 bases and J by 8 bases; unmatched bases: 4. Here the CDR3 reads CASSPDRGEKLFF. CDR3 nucleotides: TGTGCCAGCAGTCCCGACAGGGGCGAAAAACTGTTTTTT.

The chain recombines TRBV10-1 with TRBJ1-1; D might be TRBD1 (6 bases). Trimming stripped 4 bases from V and 4 bases from J, with 10 bases between. There are 13 residues in the CDR3. Per the germline V gene, CDR1 is WNHNN and CDR2 is SYGVQD (reference sequence). The CDR3 spells CASSAGDGTEAFF. In DNA, the CDR3 is TGCGCCAGCAGTGCAGGGGACGGCACTGAAGCTTTCTTT.

The chain links TRBV28 to TRBJ1-2; TRBD1 might be the D (5 bases). This CDR3 is 13 amino acids long. The V gene's germline CDR1 is MDHEN and CDR2 SYDVKM. V lost 4 bases to trimming and J lost 4 bases, with 10 bases between them. Written as DNA, the CDR3 is TGTGCCAGCAGTTCAGGGCCGGGCTATGGCTACACCTTC. Protein sequence: CASSSGPGYGYTF.

This chain connects TRBV2 to TRBJ1-5; 9 bases align to TRBD1. This CDR3 spans 13 amino acids. CDR1 and CDR2 from the germline V gene are SNHLY and FYNNEI. V lost 9 bases to trimming and J lost 6 bases; unmatched junction nucleotides: 6. The CDR3 is CARSPGQGQPQHF. DNA for the CDR3: TGTGCCAGATCGCCGGGACAGGGTCAGCCCCAGCATTTT.

The CDR3 bases are TGTGCCAGCAGTCGACAGGTTAGCACAGATACGCAGTATTTT. Protein product: CASSRQVSTDTQYF. The chain links TRBV9 to TRBJ2-3; maybe TRBD1 (6 bases). Trimming removed 5 bases at V and 0 bases at J, with 10 bases between. The V gene's germline CDR1 is SGDLS and CDR2 YYNGEE. This CDR3 is 14 amino acids long.

The chain is built from TRBV28 and TRBJ2-2; 9 bases align to TRBD1. The V and J ends lost 6 bases and 4 bases, in that order; junction bases with no gene match: 6. Germline values: CDR1 MDHEN, CDR2 SYDVKM. This CDR3 contains 15 residues. The DNA for the CDR3 is TGTGCCAGCAGCCTGGGACAGGGAGCCACCGGGGAGCTGTTTTTT. Translation: CASSLGQGATGELFF.

The V call is TRBV28, the J call TRBJ1-5, with 8 bases identical to TRBD1. The CDR3 covers 16 residues. Germline CDR1 is MDHEN and CDR2 is SYDVKM. The ends lost 5 bases at V and 4 bases at J; junction bases unmatched: 10. This chain's CDR3 is CASSPHGQGKNQPQHF. In nucleotides, the CDR3 is TGTGCCAGCAGTCCCCACGGACAGGGCAAAAATCAGCCCCAGCATTTT.

The gene calls are TRBV7-9 and TRBJ1-1; TRBD1 is a possible D gene (6 bases). Germline CDR1 is SEHNR and CDR2 is FQNEAQ (reference sequence). With 5 bases removed from V and 4 bases from J, the gap between germline ends came to 11 bases. This CDR3 has 13 amino acids. The CDR3 loop is CASSRKGGTEAFF. CDR3 sequence (DNA): TGTGCCAGCAGCCGAAAAGGGGGCACTGAAGCTTTCTTT.

This rearrangement joins TRBV6-5 to TRBJ2-2, with 8 bases lining up with TRBD1. The CDR3 is made up of 14 amino acids. V lost 8 bases and J lost 7; bases outside the gene matches: 9. Germline-derived CDR1 and CDR2 are MNHEY and SVGAGI. The CDR3 DNA follows: TGTGCCAGCTCCCGGACAGGGCCGATCGGGGAGCTGTTTTTT. Encoded protein: CASSRTGPIGELFF.

CDR3 protein: CATSDTGTGNPQETQYF. CDR3 nucleotide sequence: TGTGCCACCAGTGACACCGGGACAGGGAACCCCCAAGAGACCCAGTACTTC. The gene calls are TRBV24-1 and TRBJ2-5, with TRBD1 matching over 9 bases. CDR1 and CDR2 from the germline V gene are KGHDR and SFDVKD. The CDR3 extends over 17 amino acids. J was trimmed by 1 base and V by 4 bases; bases with no gene match: 9.

This clone rates as medium-sized (0.01 to 0.1%). The V and J genes are TRBV6-5 and TRBJ1-1, with 8 bases fitting TRBD1. CDR1 is MNHEY and CDR2 is SVGAGI in the germline V gene. CDR3 length: 13 amino acids. The V segment lost 6 bases and the J segment 5 bases; nucleotides outside the gene matches: 5. Here the CDR3 DNA reads TGTGCCAGCAGCCAAGGACAGGGTACTGAAGCTTTCTTT. Encoded protein: CASSQGQGTEAFF.

This chain links TRBV9 with TRBJ2-1; TRBD2 matches 10 bases. This CDR3 is built from 16 residues. The V segment lost 1 base and the J segment 4 bases; nucleotides outside the gene matches: 5. Germline lookup yields CDR1 SGDLS and CDR2 YYNGEE. The CDR3 bases are TGTGCCAGCAGCGTATTGTCTAGCGGGGGTTACAATGAGCAGTTCTTC. Translation gives CASSVLSSGGYNEQFF.

This chain uses TRBV18 with TRBJ2-1; the D is unclear. The CDR3 covers 13 residues. V lost 0 bases and J lost 8, with 8 bases in between. Germline loops: CDR1 KGHSH, CDR2 LQKENI. Here the CDR3 DNA reads TGTGCCAGCTCACCACCGGCACTCTATGAGCAGTTCTTC. This translates into CASSPPALYEQFF.

The rearrangement links TRBV6-2 or TRBV6-3 to TRBJ2-1; D possibly corresponds to TRBD1 (5 bases). With 5 bases removed from V and 7 bases from J, the gap between germline ends came to 9 bases. The CDR3 length is 12 residues. Looked up from germline, CDR1 is MNHEY and CDR2 is SVGEGT. The CDR3 DNA reads as TGTGCCAGCAGTGACGCAGGGAATGAGCAGTTCTTC. This translates into CASSDAGNEQFF.

The gene calls are TRBV6-5 and TRBJ1-5; D remains unclear. V was pared by 5 bases and J by 3 bases, with 8 bases between. Germline V gene lookup returns CDR1 MNHEY and CDR2 SVGAGI. The CDR3 covers 13 residues. The CDR3 DNA reads TGTGCCAGCAGTCCCGGTATCAATCAGCCCCAGCATTTT. It codes for CASSPGINQPQHF.

CDR3 amino acids: CASSIMGVNEQFF. CDR3 bases: TGTGCCAGTAGTATAATGGGGGTGAATGAGCAGTTCTTC. The chain combines TRBV19 with TRBJ2-1, with D tentatively TRBD1 or TRBD2 (5 bases each). The CDR3 is 13 residues long. Germline CDR1 is LNHDA and CDR2 is SQIVND (reference sequence). The germline V and J ends were trimmed by 2 bases and 7 bases, with 9 bases remaining between them.

The genes are TRBV19 and TRBJ2-2; a weak D match, TRBD1 (6 bases). Deletions cut 5 bases from V and 5 bases from J, with 9 bases between. The CDR3 contains 13 residues. Germline CDR1 and CDR2: LNHDA and SQIVND (reference sequence). CDR3 region: CASSAGATGELFF. The DNA for the CDR3 is TGTGCCAGTAGTGCAGGGGCGACCGGGGAGCTGTTTTTT. The full variable domain, rest sourced from reference TRBV19 and TRBJ2-2, is DGGITQSPKYLFRKEGQNVTLSCEQNLNHDAMYWYRQDPGQGLRLIYYSQIVNDFQKGDIAEGYSVSREKKESFPLTVTSAQKNPTAFYLCASSAGATGELFFGEGSRLTVL.

The rearrangement links TRBV19 to TRBJ2-3; no clear D. This CDR3 contains 17 residues. V dropped 2 bases and J dropped 1 base, with 16 bases sitting between them. From germline, CDR1 is LNHDA and CDR2 SQIVND (reference sequence). The CDR3 DNA follows: TGTGCCAGTAGTATAATGACCGGGCGCCAGGGCACAGATACGCAGTATTTT. Encoded protein: CASSIMTGRQGTDTQYF.

This clone was seen more than once but under ten times. The J gene is TRBJ2-1, the V gene TRBV6-1; D not resolved. The germline gives CDR1 MNHNS, CDR2 SASEGT. CDR3 length equals 13 residues. V lost 3 bases to trimming and J lost 13 bases, with 16 bases between them. The CDR3 DNA reads TGTGCCAGCAGTGAGGTAGCAGACGGTTCCCAGTTCTTC. It specifies CASSEVADGSQFF.

The rearrangement joins TRBV6-5 to TRBJ2-3, with 8 bases lining up with TRBD1. Per germline, CDR1 MNHEY and CDR2 SVGAGI. CDR3 size: 15 residues. Germline trimming cut 7 bases from V and 2 bases from J; bases unmatched to any gene: 8. The CDR3 DNA follows: TGTGCCAGCATATCGGACAGGGTTTTCACAGATACGCAGTATTTT. Its protein product is CASISDRVFTDTQYF.